This T cell receptor beta chain was sequenced in a study of blood T cells in healthy people across ages. J was trimmed by 10 bases and V by 4 bases; bases with no gene match: 9. CDR3 length: 15 residues. Germline lookup yields CDR1 SGHRS and CDR2 YFSETQ. This clonotype was detected only once. Next came a second PCR, run for about 7 to 11 cycles, which used a sample-barcoded 5' primer along with a J-beta primer mix. TCRdb reanalysed the 5' RACE reads using MiXCR and keeps one entry per CDR3 protein. Found here are some 1,800,000 distinct CDR3 sequences, roughly two fifths of them singletons; the top ten hold 23%. At least 5.5 micrograms of total RNA were extracted per sample.

Sequenced: blood. This rearrangement joins TRBV5-1 to TRBJ1-6, with 9 bases aligning to TRBD1. The origin of this receptor is a human donor in good health. CDR3 DNA: TGCGCCAGCAGCAGTTGGACAGGGGATGGGTCACCCCTCCACTTT. It is translated as CASSSWTGDGSPLHF.